This TCR beta chain was recorded in a study of cytomegalovirus exposure and HLA in healthy donors (dated by TCRdb to 2015 to 2018). Regarding the complete study: According to an earlier analysis of 550 to 700 of the donors, some 180 million T cells yielded 100 million or so unique TCR beta sequences and about 300 Gb of sequence data. In an earlier analysis of 500 to 650 of the donors, high-throughput TCR beta sequencing was used to judge whether each TCR beta V gene segment behaved as functional or pseudogenic. Rather than drawing on any new phenotypic data, the later analysis identified candidate immune exposures from TCR beta sequences and the way those sequences occurred across donors. Among around 400 genotyped donors of the cohort, an average of around 240,000 unique TCR beta nucleotide sequences was sequenced per donor, of which about 18% were non-productive. All discovery cohort repertoires had been generated on a single sequencing platform. HLA typing covered class I and class II loci at four-digit resolution. In addition to the first cohort of several hundred subjects, a separate validation cohort of 120 different subjects was used. Donor age, sex, ethnicity and CMV serostatus were collected together with the repertoire data. An early release covering roughly 640 HLA-typed donors comprised 300 to 350 gigabases of sequencing data and around 80 million unique TCR sequences. The number of typed donors differed by locus: about 629-630 for A, B, C, DRB1 and DQB1; 500 to 550 for DQA1; 600 to 610 for DPA1; and 400 to 480 for DPB1. To study patterns of TCR occurrence, a later analysis re-analyzed previously published TCR beta repertoires from 500 to 850 donors and added high-resolution HLA genotyping. The T cell repertoires of 550 to 850 subjects were profiled by immunosequencing and related to cytomegalovirus serostatus. Genome-wide SNP genotypes for about 65% of the roughly 670 donors were used in a later genetic analysis, which treated that subset as a discovery cohort. The genetic ancestry cluster associated with self-reported Caucasian donors included roughly 84% of the approximately 430 genotyped donors. To predict cytomegalovirus infection status, the study brought together high-throughput TCR immunosequencing, statistical association of individual TCRs with disease status, and machine learning. The study aimed to test whether signatures of past pathogen exposure could be identified by cataloging public T cell receptors. Several DR-DQ haplotypes were treated as single units for association and clustering because of strong linkage in the cohort. Broader findings and caveats from the paper: The study gave a list of about 170 TCR beta chains associated with cytomegalovirus. According to the authors, the approach could potentially be generalized to other disease states and immunological phenotypes. Across donors, most TCR sequences were observed very rarely, whereas some public TCRs were present in many individuals. Some IMGT-functional V segments, including TRBV6-2 and TRBV6-3, could not be distinguished by the 87-base-pair reads and were therefore excluded. Linkage disequilibrium might explain the correlated functional status among segregating V segments, but an unknown experimental factor could not be excluded. The classifier was reported to diagnose cytomegalovirus status with high specificity and sensitivity in both the original and validation cohorts. A later analysis found that most CMV-associated TCR beta chains appeared HLA-restricted, with HLA associations seemingly driven largely by CMV exposure. CMV serostatus was the only immune exposure information available for the cohort. A further reported finding was that TCR beta sequences accurately predicted the HLA-A and HLA-B alleles for most subjects in the first cohort. Because some donors lacked HLA typing at each locus, the association tests relied only on the typed subset. Strong co-occurrence of HLA alleles, especially DR and DQ, made assigning TCR associations to individual alleles difficult. Over 15 rarely observed V segments, including chromosome 9 orphons, were excluded from the earlier analysis of several hundred of the donors because counts were too low. A group of highly shared sequence variants was considered likely to be a technical artifact of the sequencing pipeline. In an earlier analysis of 500 to 650 of the donors, most TCR beta V segments appeared in productive rearrangements about 87% or about 30% of the time, broadly matching IMGT annotations. Compared with the 666-donor mean, donors in an Asian-associated ancestry cluster had fewer N-insertions in productive TCRs, according to a later genetic analysis. Compared with equally common non-associated chains, HLA-associated TCR beta chains in a later analysis were more clonally expanded and had lower generation probabilities. In a later analysis, TCR association rates were found to vary across HLA loci, with the most associated TCRs seen for DRB1 alleles and the fewest for HLA-C alleles. In this cohort, only TCR beta chains were sequenced, and detectable features were limited by the absence of alpha or paired-chain data. An association between a missense DCLRE1C variant and V-gene and J-gene trimming of TCR beta chains was found in a later genetic analysis and replicated in an independent cohort. In vitro tests confirmed that a few of the cytomegalovirus-associated TCR beta chains recognize cytomegalovirus antigens. In a later analysis, around 15,000 TCR beta sequences were associated with specific HLA alleles at a false discovery rate of 0.05. According to a later analysis, parvovirus B19, influenza, CMV and Epstein-Barr virus appeared linked to several top co-occurrence clusters. Presence/absence analyses assumed roughly uniform sequencing depth across donors, an assumption that may not hold.

A distance of 9 bases separates the germline ends of V and J, which lose 3 bases and 0 bases respectively. The germline V gene (reference sequence) gives CDR1 as LNHDA and CDR2 as SQIVND. The cysteine opens and the phenylalanine closes a CDR3 of 15 amino acids. The entry retains the CDR3 DNA only, 45 bases that are in frame from base 1. The library was built by means of the immunoSEQ multiplex PCR assay. For the multiplex PCR, a mixture combining 60 forward primers for TCR Vbeta segments and 13 reverse primers for TCR Jbeta segments was used. Amplification of the CDR3 region of rearranged TCR beta genes was performed with a multiplex PCR assay on genomic DNA. The Illumina HiSeq System was used to sequence the amplified TCR beta libraries as 87-base-pair reads. The published analysis was carried out like this. In a later analysis, some 80 million unique TCR beta chains were counted across the approximately 670 repertoires, and around 10 million of these chains were shared by at least two donors. To remove PCR and sequencing errors, raw reads were error-corrected and collapsed into unique sequences using a nearest-neighbor algorithm that merged closely related sequences. V, D and J gene segments were assigned by aligning CDR3 sequences to IMGT reference sequences. For a sequence to be retained, a match of at least six nucleotides to both a V gene segment and a J gene segment was required. Rearrangements were called productive when the CDR3 lacked stop codons and stayed in frame with V and J; all others were non-productive. Following IMGT convention, CDR3 was defined as the stretch from the second conserved V-encoded cysteine to the conserved J-encoded phenylalanine. The earlier analysis of approximately 500 of the donors excluded sequences that lacked an unambiguous match to a single V gene segment. In an earlier analysis of several hundred of the donors, V segments were called functional above 56.7% productive rearrangements and were called segregating when the between-donor standard deviation exceeded 5%. To diagnose cytomegalovirus status from the catalog of TCR beta chain sequences, a statistical classification framework was built. In a later analysis, TCR nucleotide sequences were compared against IMGT/GENE-DB human TR gene sequences so that V and J genes could be assigned. Using the TCRdist pipeline, a later analysis assigned CDR3 sequences along with most-parsimonious VDJ recombination scenarios. In a later analysis, each TCR beta chain was defined by its CDR3 amino acid sequence together with its V-gene family, and reads lacking a unique V-gene family were excluded. As a way to deal with suspected cross-contamination and a sequencing artifact, a later analysis dropped 450 to 600 nucleotide sequences that were highly shared and had low generation probability. In a later analysis, a clonal expansion index for each public chain was calculated from normalized within-repertoire ranks of inferred template counts. A later analysis computed generation probabilities with a VDJ recombination model fitted to out-of-frame rearrangements, and checked the results against IGoR. Hypergeometric tests were used in a later analysis to score TCR-TCR, TCR-HLA and TCR-CMV co-occurrence, with a repertoire-size bias correction applied to the TCR pairs. To estimate false discovery rates, a later analysis permuted the HLA or CMV assignments 20 times. In a later analysis, co-occurring TCRs were grouped using DBSCAN, and TCRdist sequence similarity was added for clustering within HLA-allele-positive subsets. For co-occurrence clustering, repertoires with fewer than 30,000 or more than 120,000 public chains were excluded, along with roughly five repertoires with anomalous nucleotide sharing. This immuneACCESS table, as held by TCRdb, lists in-frame sequences with V and J called but not all clones. Of the missing ones, under half trace to an unresolved V gene in checked studies; the others have no known cause. Clonal size and the V and J genes are those of that table, whereas D and trimming came from the DNA. For this sample there are 150,000 or so clones; approximately 80% appear just once. In total, the top ten clones hold 5.6% of the sample.

The cohort consisted of 670 or so healthy bone marrow donors. At the time of sampling, all cohort members were nominally healthy, though unrecorded immune exposures were likely present. The donor tested CMV seropositive and was one of the 289 seropositive cohort members. A peripheral blood sample was collected from each donor, and TCR beta sequencing was performed on peripheral blood mononuclear cells. The Qiagen DNeasy Blood Extraction Kit was used to extract genomic DNA from the blood cell samples. Comment on this clone: Its antigen specificity is not known. Per-nucleotide qualities are absent, and no much larger clonotype sits a single base away.

This TCR came from a woman in her thirties or forties in good health and CMV-seropositive. This chain joins TRBV19 to TRBJ1-3, with the D gene not confidently named. Sequenced material: PBMCs. In nucleotides, the sequence is TGTGCCAGTAGTATGGGCCAGTACTCTGGAAACACCATATATTTT. Protein translation: CASSMGQYSGNTIYF.